The rows below give T cell receptor beta chains drawn from one sample of a study of blood T cell repertoires in COVID-19. Sequencing used immunoSEQ multiplex PCR; TCRdb keeps in-frame clones, though not all of them. This table has about 220,000 clones, around 82% appearing once. The sample consisted of peripheral blood. All receptors derive from a woman in her 70s with acute or convalescent COVID-19. Each CDR3 is given with its conserved first and last residue. A D gene is named only where the DNA matches it firmly. The size field is filled for only some rows; it gives once, few, many or a size class.

d_gene	abundance	j_gene	v_gene	CDR3nt	CDR3aa
TRBD1	-	TRBJ1-3	TRBV15	TGTGCCACCAGCAGAGATCAGGGGGCTGGAAACACCATATATTTT	CATSRDQGAGNTIYF
-	-	TRBJ1-6	TRBV4-3	TGCGCCAGCAGCCAAGACAGGGGTTCACCCCTCCACTTT	CASSQDRGSPLHF
TRBD1	-	TRBJ2-5	TRBV18	TGTGCCAGCTCACCTCGACAGGGGAAAGAGACCCAGTACTTC	CASSPRQGKETQYF
-	few	TRBJ1-1	TRBV6-1	TGTGCCAGCAGTGAATTTGGACAATACACTGAAGCTTTCTTT	CASSEFGQYTEAFF
TRBD1	-	TRBJ2-3	TRBV4-3	TGCGCCAGCAGCCAAGATGTGGGGACAGGGGCAGATACGCAGTATTTT	CASSQDVGTGADTQYF
TRBD1	-	TRBJ1-2	TRBV6-5	TGTGCCAGCAGTTCCCCCGGGACAGGGGAAAATGGCTACACCTTC	CASSSPGTGENGYTF
TRBD2	-	TRBJ2-1	TRBV19	TGTGCCAGTAGTTCTCCCGGGAGCGGGGCGCAGGATGAGCAGTTCTTC	CASSSPGSGAQDEQFF
-	once	TRBJ1-2	TRBV7-9	TGTGCCAGCAGCTTAGACCGCGACATCGGTGGCTACACCTTC	CASSLDRDIGGYTF
-	-	TRBJ1-1	TRBV29-1	TGCAGCGTTGATGAGCCGAATGACTTT	CSVDEPNDF
-	-	TRBJ1-1	TRBV19	TGTGCCAGTAACCCTACTAGGGTGACAGGAGGAACTGAAGCTTTCTTT	CASNPTRVTGGTEAFF
-	-	TRBJ1-1	TRBV18	TGTGCCAGCTCACCACAAATAGACACTGAAGCTTTCTTT	CASSPQIDTEAFF
-	-	TRBJ2-4	TRBV6-6	TGTGCCAGCAGTTACGGAGGGGGCCCCAGTTGGTACTTC	CASSYGGGPSWYF
-	-	TRBJ1-2	TRBV5-1	TGCGCCAGCAGCTTAACAGGTTCCTTTGGCTACACCTTC	CASSLTGSFGYTF
TRBD2	-	TRBJ2-3	TRBV4-1	TGCGCCAGCAGCCCACAGACTAGCGGTGCCGATACGCAGTATTTT	CASSPQTSGADTQYF
-	-	TRBJ1-4	TRBV27	TGTGCCAGCCGCGCGCGTGCAACAGACTACACCGGAAAACTGTTTTTT	CASRARATDYTGKLFF
TRBD1	-	TRBJ2-5	TRBV5-1	TGCGCCAGCAGCTTGATGGGGACAGTCCAAGAGACCCAGTACTTC	CASSLMGTVQETQYF
-	once	TRBJ1-1	TRBV3-1/TRBV3-2	TGTGCCAGCAGCCAAGATTGGGCCGCGAACACTGAAGCTTTCTTT	CASSQDWAANTEAFF
TRBD2	-	TRBJ2-2	TRBV5-6	TGTGCCAGCAGCCGCGGACTAGCGGGGCCCCGGGACGGGGAGCTGTTTTTT	CASSRGLAGPRDGELFF
-	-	TRBJ1-1	TRBV11-2	TGTGCCAGCAGCTTAGGGCCCCCGAACACTGAAGCTTTCTTT	CASSLGPPNTEAFF
-	-	TRBJ1-2	TRBV6-6	TGTGCCAGCAGTTACACCTCTGGCGGGGAGGCCCCTGGCTACACCTTC	CASSYTSGGEAPGYTF
-	-	TRBJ1-5	TRBV30	TGTGCCTGGAGCCTCCTCGGGGGGCCCCAGCATTTT	CAWSLLGGPQHF
-	-	TRBJ1-1	TRBV27	TGTGCCAGCAGTTTCCTGGGCGGACAGGAAGCTTTCTTT	CASSFLGGQEAFF
TRBD1	-	TRBJ2-7	TRBV28	TGTGCCAGCAGTTTAGCCGTCGCACAGGGGGTATACGAGCAGTACTTC	CASSLAVAQGVYEQYF
-	-	TRBJ1-2	TRBV3-1/TRBV3-2	TGTGCCAGCAGCCAAGCCGAAATCGGGGGTAGGGGCTACACCTTC	CASSQAEIGGRGYTF
TRBD1	-	TRBJ1-2	TRBV6-2/TRBV6-3	TGTGCCAGCAGTGATTTCTTAAGGACAGGGCGAAACTATGGCTACACCTTC	CASSDFLRTGRNYGYTF
-	once	TRBJ2-7	TRBV7-2	TGTGCCAGCAGCCGCACAGGCTCCTACGAGCAGTACTTC	CASSRTGSYEQYF
-	-	TRBJ1-4	TRBV5-1	TGCGCCAGCAGACCCGATTGGGGCAATGAAAAACTGTTTTTT	CASRPDWGNEKLFF
-	-	TRBJ1-2	TRBV5-4	TGTGCCAGCAGCTTGCCTGGCAGGGGCAACTATGGCTACACCTTC	CASSLPGRGNYGYTF
TRBD1	-	TRBJ1-1	TRBV7-9	TGTGCCAGCAGCCCCATGGGACAGGGGGCGGGGAGCACTGAAGCTTTCTTT	CASSPMGQGAGSTEAFF
-	-	TRBJ1-5	TRBV2	TGTGCCACAGGAATCGGGGAGAATCAGCCCCAGCATTTT	CATGIGENQPQHF
TRBD1	-	TRBJ1-2	TRBV2	TGTGCCAGCAGTACCCACGGACAGGCGACTTCTAACTATGGCTACACCTTC	CASSTHGQATSNYGYTF
TRBD1	-	TRBJ2-3	TRBV19	TGTGCCAGTAGATCCGGGACAGGGACCGATACGCAGTATTTT	CASRSGTGTDTQYF
TRBD2	-	TRBJ2-5	TRBV28	TGTGCCAGCAGTGACATCCGGGGAGGGGAGACCCAGTACTTC	CASSDIRGGETQYF
-	-	TRBJ1-4	TRBV19	TGTGCCAGTACCCCCGGGACATCGGGGAAAAAACTGTTTTTT	CASTPGTSGKKLFF
-	-	TRBJ1-1	TRBV21-1	TGTGCCAGCAGCTCCCGGTTGGACACTGAAGCTTTCTTT	CASSSRLDTEAFF
TRBD1	-	TRBJ2-7	TRBV4-1	TGCGCCAGCAGAACCTGGACAGGGTCTACCTACGAGCAGTACTTC	CASRTWTGSTYEQYF
-	few	TRBJ1-2	TRBV5-1	TGCGCCAGCAGCTTAATCCCAGGCGACCAAGGCTACACCTTC	CASSLIPGDQGYTF
-	-	TRBJ1-5	TRBV30	TGTGCCTGGTGGTCAGGGTTGAGCAATCAGCCCCAGCATTTT	CAWWSGLSNQPQHF
-	-	TRBJ2-5	TRBV2	TGTGCCAGCAGGGGATTGGGGACTGAAAAAGAGACCCAGTACTTC	CASRGLGTEKETQYF
TRBD1	few	TRBJ1-1	TRBV19	TGTGCCAGTAGTACCGGGCCGGGACAGATGAACACTGAAGCTTTCTTT	CASSTGPGQMNTEAFF
TRBD1	-	TRBJ1-6	TRBV5-1	TGCGCCAGCAGCTTGGACCAGGGGGCCAATTCACCCCTCCACTTT	CASSLDQGANSPLHF
-	-	TRBJ1-2	TRBV12-5	TGTGCTAGTGGCCCGACAGCTAACTATGGCTACACCTTC	CASGPTANYGYTF
-	-	TRBJ2-7	TRBV7-2	TGTGCCAGCAGCCGGTCCTACGAGCAGTACTTC	CASSRSYEQYF
-	once	TRBJ2-1	TRBV19	TGTGCCAGTAGCGAAAGGAGGAATGAGCAGTTCTTC	CASSERRNEQFF
TRBD1	-	TRBJ1-1	TRBV4-3	TGCGCCAGCAGCCAAGAAACAGGGGTGGGGAACACTGAAGCTTTCTTT	CASSQETGVGNTEAFF
-	-	TRBJ2-2	TRBV7-2	TGTGCCAGCAGCGCGACGAACACCGGGGAGCTGTTTTTT	CASSATNTGELFF
-	-	TRBJ2-7	TRBV24-1	TGTGCCACCAGTGATCCAGCAGGGCTCAGGGCCGACGAGCAGTACTTC	CATSDPAGLRADEQYF
TRBD1	-	TRBJ2-3	TRBV7-9	TGTGCCAGCAGCTTTGGACAGGGGGTATCGGATACGCAGTATTTT	CASSFGQGVSDTQYF
-	-	TRBJ1-2	TRBV5-1	TGCGCCAGCAGCTTGGGGTCCCTCTTAGCGGAGGGCTACACCTTC	CASSLGSLLAEGYTF
-	-	TRBJ1-3	TRBV6-2/TRBV6-3	TGTGCCAGCAGCTTAACAGGCCGTGGAAACACCATATATTTT	CASSLTGRGNTIYF
TRBD1	-	TRBJ1-1	TRBV5-1	TGCGCCAGCAGCTCACAGGGGACCACTGAAGCTTTCTTT	CASSSQGTTEAFF
-	few	TRBJ1-1	TRBV30	TGTGCCTGGAGTGTCGCGGAATACACTGAAGCTTTCTTT	CAWSVAEYTEAFF
-	-	TRBJ2-1	TRBV7-2	TGTGCCAGCAGCTTATGGGGTAGCGTCTACAATGAGCAGTTCTTC	CASSLWGSVYNEQFF
-	few	TRBJ1-4	TRBV12-3/TRBV12-4	TGTGCCAGCAGTTTTGTATACGCAGGAAAACTGTTTTTT	CASSFVYAGKLFF